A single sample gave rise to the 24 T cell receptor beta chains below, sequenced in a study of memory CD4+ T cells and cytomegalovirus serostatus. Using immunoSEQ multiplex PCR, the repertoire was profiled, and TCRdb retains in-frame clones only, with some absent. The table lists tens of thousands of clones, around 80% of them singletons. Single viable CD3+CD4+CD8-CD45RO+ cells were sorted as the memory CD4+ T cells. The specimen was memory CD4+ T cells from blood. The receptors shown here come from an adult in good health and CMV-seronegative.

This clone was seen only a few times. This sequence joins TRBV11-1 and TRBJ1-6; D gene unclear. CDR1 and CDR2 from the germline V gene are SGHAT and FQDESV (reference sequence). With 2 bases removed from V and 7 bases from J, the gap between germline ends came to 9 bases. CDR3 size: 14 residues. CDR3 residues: CASSLTTANSPLHF. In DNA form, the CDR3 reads TGTGCCAGCAGCTTAACAACGGCGAATTCACCCCTCCACTTT.

The CDR3 DNA follows: TGCGCCAGCAGCTCCGGACAGAGCACAGATACGCAGTATTTT. As protein: CASSSGQSTDTQYF. This chain uses TRBV5-1 with TRBJ2-3; maybe TRBD1 (6 bases). CDR3 size: 14 residues. Germline V gene lookup returns CDR1 SGHRS and CDR2 YFSETQ. The V end lost 3 bases, the J end lost 0 bases, and 8 bases lay between the germline ends.

The CDR3 DNA follows: TGTGCCAGCAGCCAAGAGGCGGCGACTAATGAAAAACTGTTTTTT. Translating gives CASSQEAATNEKLFF. The V call is TRBV14, the J call TRBJ1-4; D unclear. V was trimmed by 0 bases and J by 2 bases, leaving 7 bases between them. The CDR3 is 15 residues long. Germline assignment: CDR1 SGHDN and CDR2 FVKESK.

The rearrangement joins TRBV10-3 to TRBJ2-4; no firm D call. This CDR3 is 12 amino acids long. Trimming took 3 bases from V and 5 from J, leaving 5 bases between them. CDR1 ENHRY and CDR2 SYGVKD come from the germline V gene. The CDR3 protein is CAISEDQNIQYF. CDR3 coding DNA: TGTGCCATCAGTGAAGATCAAAACATTCAGTACTTC.

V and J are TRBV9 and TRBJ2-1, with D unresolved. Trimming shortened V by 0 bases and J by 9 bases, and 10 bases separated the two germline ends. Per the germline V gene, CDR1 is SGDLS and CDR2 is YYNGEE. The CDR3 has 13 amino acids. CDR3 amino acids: CASSVVSLGEQFF. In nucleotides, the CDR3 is TGTGCCAGCAGCGTAGTAAGCCTGGGTGAGCAGTTCTTC. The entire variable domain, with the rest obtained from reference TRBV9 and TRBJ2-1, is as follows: DSGVTQTPKHLITATGQRVTLRCSPRSGDLSVYWYQQSLDQGLQFLIQYYNGEERAKGNILERFSAQQFPDLHSELNLSSLELGDSALYFCASSVVSLGEQFFGPGTRLTVL.

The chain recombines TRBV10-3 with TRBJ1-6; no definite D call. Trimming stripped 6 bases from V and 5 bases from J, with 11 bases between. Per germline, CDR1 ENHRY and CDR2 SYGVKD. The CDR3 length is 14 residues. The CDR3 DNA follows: TGTGCCATCAGCCAGGACGGCAATAATTCACCCCTCCACTTT. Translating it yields CAISQDGNNSPLHF.

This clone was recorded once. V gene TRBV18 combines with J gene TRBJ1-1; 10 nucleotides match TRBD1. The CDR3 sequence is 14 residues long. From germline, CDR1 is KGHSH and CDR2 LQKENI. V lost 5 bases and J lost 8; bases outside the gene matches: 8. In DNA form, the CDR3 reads TGTGCCAGCTCAACAGGTGGGGGACAGGGGGAAGCTTTCTTT. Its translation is CASSTGGGQGEAFF.

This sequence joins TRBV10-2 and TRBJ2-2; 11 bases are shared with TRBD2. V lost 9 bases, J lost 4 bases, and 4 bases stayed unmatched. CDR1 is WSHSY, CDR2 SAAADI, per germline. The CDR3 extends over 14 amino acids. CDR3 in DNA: TGCGCCAGTTCAGGACTAGCGGGCACCGGGGAGCTGTTTTTT. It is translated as CASSGLAGTGELFF.

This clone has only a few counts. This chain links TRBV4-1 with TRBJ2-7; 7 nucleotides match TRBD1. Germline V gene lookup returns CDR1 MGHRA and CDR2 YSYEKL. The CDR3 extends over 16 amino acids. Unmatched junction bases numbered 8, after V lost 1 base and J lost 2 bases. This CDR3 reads CASSQATGTLTYEQYF. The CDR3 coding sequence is TGCGCCAGCAGCCAAGCGACAGGGACGCTAACCTACGAGCAGTACTTC.

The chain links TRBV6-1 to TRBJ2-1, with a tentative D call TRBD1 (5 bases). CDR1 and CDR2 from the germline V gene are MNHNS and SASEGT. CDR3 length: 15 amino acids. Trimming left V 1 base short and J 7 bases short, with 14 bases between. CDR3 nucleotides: TGTGCCAGCAGTGAAGGCGTGGGGCCTCGGAATGAGCAGTTCTTC. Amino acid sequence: CASSEGVGPRNEQFF.

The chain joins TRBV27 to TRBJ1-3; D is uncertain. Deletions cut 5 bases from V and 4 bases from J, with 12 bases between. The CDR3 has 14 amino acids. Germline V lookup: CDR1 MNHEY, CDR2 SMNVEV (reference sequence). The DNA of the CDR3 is TGTGCCAGCAGTCTCGGGCCACGAGGAAACACCATATATTTT. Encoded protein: CASSLGPRGNTIYF.

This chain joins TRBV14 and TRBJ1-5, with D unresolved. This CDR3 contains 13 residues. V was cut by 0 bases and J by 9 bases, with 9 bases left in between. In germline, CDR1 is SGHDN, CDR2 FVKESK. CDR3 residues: CASSQDSALPQHF. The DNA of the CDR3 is TGTGCCAGCAGCCAAGACAGCGCTTTGCCCCAGCATTTT.

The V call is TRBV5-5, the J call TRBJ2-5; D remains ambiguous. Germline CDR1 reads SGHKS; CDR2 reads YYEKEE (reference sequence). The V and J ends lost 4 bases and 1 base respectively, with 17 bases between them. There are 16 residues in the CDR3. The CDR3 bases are TGTGCCAGCAGCCGGTTTGAGCAAGGATCCCAAGAGACCCAGTACTTC. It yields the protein CASSRFEQGSQETQYF.

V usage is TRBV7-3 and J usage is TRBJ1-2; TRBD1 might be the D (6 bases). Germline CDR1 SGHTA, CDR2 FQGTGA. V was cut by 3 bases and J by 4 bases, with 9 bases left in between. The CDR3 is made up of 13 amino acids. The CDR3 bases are TGTGCCAGCAGCTTTGGGACATCCTATGGCTACACCTTC. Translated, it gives CASSFGTSYGYTF.

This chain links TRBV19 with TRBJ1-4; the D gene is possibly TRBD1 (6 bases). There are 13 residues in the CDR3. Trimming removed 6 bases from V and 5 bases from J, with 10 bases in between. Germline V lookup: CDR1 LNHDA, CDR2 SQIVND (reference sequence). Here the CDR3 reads CASRDRLNEKLFF. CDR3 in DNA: TGTGCCAGTAGGGACAGATTAAATGAAAAACTGTTTTTT.

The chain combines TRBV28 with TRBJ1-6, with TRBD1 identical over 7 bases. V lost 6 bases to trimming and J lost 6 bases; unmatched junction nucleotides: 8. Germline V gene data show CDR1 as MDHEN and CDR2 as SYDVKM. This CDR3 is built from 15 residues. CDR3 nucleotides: TGTGCCAGCAGGCGACAGGGTCAGAGTAATTCACCCCTCCACTTT. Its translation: CASRRQGQSNSPLHF.

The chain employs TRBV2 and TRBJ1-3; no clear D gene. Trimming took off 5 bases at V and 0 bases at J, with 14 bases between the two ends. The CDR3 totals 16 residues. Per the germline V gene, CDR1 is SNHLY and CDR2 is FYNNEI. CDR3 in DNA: TGTGCCAGCAGTCTGGACGGTTTTAGCTCTGGAAACACCATATATTTT. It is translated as CASSLDGFSSGNTIYF.

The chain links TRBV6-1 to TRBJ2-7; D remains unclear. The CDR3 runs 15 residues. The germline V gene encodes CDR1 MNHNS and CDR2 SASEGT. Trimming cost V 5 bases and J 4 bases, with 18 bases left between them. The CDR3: CASSTPRDLRYEQYF. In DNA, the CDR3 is TGTGCCAGCAGTACCCCCCGCGACTTGCGTTACGAGCAGTACTTC.

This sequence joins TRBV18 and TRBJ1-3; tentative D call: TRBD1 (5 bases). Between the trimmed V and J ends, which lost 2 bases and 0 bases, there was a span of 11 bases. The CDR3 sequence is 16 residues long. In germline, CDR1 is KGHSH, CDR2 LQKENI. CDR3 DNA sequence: TGTGCCAGCTCACCAAGTCAGGGTCGCTCTGGAAACACCATATATTTT. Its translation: CASSPSQGRSGNTIYF.

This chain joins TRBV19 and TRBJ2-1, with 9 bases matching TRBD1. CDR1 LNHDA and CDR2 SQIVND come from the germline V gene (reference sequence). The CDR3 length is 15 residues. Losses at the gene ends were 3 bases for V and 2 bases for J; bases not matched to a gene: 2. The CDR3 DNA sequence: TGTGCCAGTAGTATTACAGGGGGCGCCTACAATGAGCAGTTCTTC. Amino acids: CASSITGGAYNEQFF.

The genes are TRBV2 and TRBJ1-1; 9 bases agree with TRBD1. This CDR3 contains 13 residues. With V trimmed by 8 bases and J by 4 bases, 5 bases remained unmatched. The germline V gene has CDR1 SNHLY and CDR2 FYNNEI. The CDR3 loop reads CASRTGEATEAFF. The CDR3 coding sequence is TGTGCCAGCCGGACAGGGGAGGCCACTGAAGCTTTCTTT.

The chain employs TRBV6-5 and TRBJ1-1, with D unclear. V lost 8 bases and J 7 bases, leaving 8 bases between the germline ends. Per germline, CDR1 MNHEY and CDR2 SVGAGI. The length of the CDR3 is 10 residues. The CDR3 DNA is TGTGCCAGCGGTCTGTTTGAAGCTTTCTTT. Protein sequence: CASGLFEAFF.

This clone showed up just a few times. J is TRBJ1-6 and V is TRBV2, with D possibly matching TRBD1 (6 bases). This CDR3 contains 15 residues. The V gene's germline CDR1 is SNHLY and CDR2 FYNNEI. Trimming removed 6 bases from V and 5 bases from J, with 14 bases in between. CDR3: CASSIRDTNNSPLHF. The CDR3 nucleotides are TGTGCCAGCAGCATCCGGGACACAAATAATTCACCCCTCCACTTT.

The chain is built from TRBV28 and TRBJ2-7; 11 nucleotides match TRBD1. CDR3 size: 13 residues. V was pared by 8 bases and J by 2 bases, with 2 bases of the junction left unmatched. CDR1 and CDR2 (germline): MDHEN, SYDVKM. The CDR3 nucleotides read TGTGCCAGCGGACAGGGGGCCACCTACGAGCAGTACTTC. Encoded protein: CASGQGATYEQYF.